This T cell receptor (beta chain) originates from a study of post-analysis software for immune sequencing data. Study-level background: The disease courses covered relapsing-remitting, secondary progressive and progressive-relapsing multiple sclerosis.

Study-wide results and caveats: Significantly lower normalized Chao1 diversity was seen in multiple sclerosis patients than in controls. In patients, four to six TRBV segments were more frequent than in controls, with TRBV5-6, TRBV5-1 and TRBV20-1 among them. Samples sharing a preparation batch grouped tightly together when assessed by F measure.

Prepared libraries of TCR beta cDNA carried unique molecular identifiers. Once 1 to 10 million T cells were used, roughly 0.5 million cDNA molecules resulted. TCRdb recomputed calls from the PCR reads with MiXCR, one row per CDR3 protein. The top ten hold more than 1.5% of the sample, which has under 650,000 distinct CDR3 sequences, around 44% seen once. With respect to this clonotype: Its antigen remains unidentified.

In germline, CDR1 is MNHNS, CDR2 SASEGT. CDR3 length equals 16 residues. Trimming stripped 6 bases from V and 4 bases from J, with 20 bases between. This sequence was found in a girl aged 5-17 years with multiple sclerosis. V and J are TRBV6-1 and TRBJ2-3; no reliable D call. The sequencing sample was made of blood. CDR3 sequence reads: CASRPGAGPTPDTQYF. In DNA, the CDR3 is TGTGCCAGCAGACCCGGCGCCGGACCGACTCCAGATACGCAGTATTTT.